Presented here are 17 T cell receptor beta chains from one specimen sequenced in a study of T cells in localized non-small cell lung cancer. TCRdb's copy holds only in-frame clones and misses some; the assay was immunoSEQ multiplex PCR. The repertoire holds 60,000 to 75,000 clones, with 81% as singletons. This material consisted of PBMCs, taken before any cancer treatment. The receptors originated from a man aged 35 to 69 with stage II lung adenocarcinoma.

V is TRBV19 and J is TRBJ1-2; 7 nucleotides align to TRBD1. The CDR3 runs to 14 residues. Per the germline V gene, CDR1 is LNHDA and CDR2 is SQIVND (reference sequence). The V and J ends lost 6 bases and 4 bases, in that order; junction bases with no gene match: 8. CDR3 protein: CASSGQVIFYGYTF. CDR3 in DNA: TGTGCCAGTAGCGGACAGGTTATCTTCTATGGCTACACCTTC.

The J gene is TRBJ2-7, the V gene TRBV18; a weak D match, TRBD1 (6 bases). V was shortened by 0 bases and J by 6 bases, with 15 bases between the two germline ends. The CDR3 covers 15 residues. The V gene's germline CDR1 is KGHSH and CDR2 LQKENI. This CDR3 reads CASSPPGQGKGEQYF. The CDR3 coding sequence is TGTGCCAGCTCACCACCGGGCCAGGGGAAAGGCGAGCAGTACTTC.

For the CDR3, the DNA is TGTGCCAGCAGCTTTCAGGGACCCGCCGATGAGACCCAGTACTTC. Amino acid sequence: CASSFQGPADETQYF. The chain recombines TRBV11-2 with TRBJ2-5; the D call may be TRBD1 or TRBD2 (5 bases each). The CDR3 has 15 residues. V lost 3 bases and J lost 5, with 16 bases in between. Germline loops: CDR1 SGHAT, CDR2 FQNNGV.

This clone showed up many times. The rearrangement joins TRBV15 to TRBJ2-2, with D possibly called TRBD1 or TRBD2 (5 bases each). Trimming removed 1 base from V and 3 bases from J, with 6 bases in between. Germline values: CDR1 LNHNV, CDR2 YYDKDF (reference sequence). The CDR3 length is 14 residues. CDR3 loop: CATSRVGDTGELFF. DNA for the CDR3: TGTGCCACCAGCAGAGTGGGGGACACCGGGGAGCTGTTTTTT.

This chain links TRBV6-5 with TRBJ1-1; D gene uncertain. V lost 5 bases and J 11 bases, leaving 15 bases between the germline ends. The CDR3 consists of 12 residues. Germline lookup yields CDR1 MNHEY and CDR2 SVGAGI. The CDR3 DNA reads as TGTGCCAGCAGTGAGCGAAGGCGGAGGGCTTTCTTT. Its translation: CASSERRRRAFF.

The chain carries TRBV5-6 and TRBJ2-7, with TRBD2 matching 7 bases. Trimming took 4 bases from V and 9 from J; bases not matched to a gene: 19. This CDR3 spans 16 amino acids. The V gene's germline CDR1 is SGHDT and CDR2 YYEEEE. The CDR3 region has the DNA TGTGCCAGCAGCCGCGACTGGACTAGTCCCTTCGCGGGGCAGTACTTC. This sequence encodes CASSRDWTSPFAGQYF.

The chain links TRBV11-2 to TRBJ2-2; 10 nucleotides agree with TRBD2. CDR1 and CDR2 (germline): SGHAT, FQNNGV. The CDR3 runs 16 residues. Trimming at V came to 2 bases and at J to 8 bases, leaving 8 bases not matched to a gene. The CDR3 sequence: CASSLNLAGGPGELFF. The CDR3 bases are TGTGCCAGCAGCTTAAACTTAGCGGGAGGACCGGGGGAGCTGTTTTTT.

This chain connects TRBV7-2 to TRBJ2-1; maybe TRBD2 (6 bases). There are 13 residues in the CDR3. The ends were cut back, 5 bases at V and 10 bases at J, with 15 bases in the middle. Germline V gene data show CDR1 as SGHTA and CDR2 as FQGNSA. DNA of the CDR3: TGTGCCAGCAGCCCCCCTAGCGTCCGGGAGCAGTTCTTC. Its translation: CASSPPSVREQFF.

This chain uses TRBV9 with TRBJ1-1; unclear D gene. CDR3 length equals 13 residues. Trimming removed 3 bases at V and 0 bases at J, with 6 bases between. In germline, CDR1 is SGDLS, CDR2 YYNGEE. This CDR3 is CASSAGLNTEAFF. CDR3 coding DNA: TGTGCCAGCAGCGCCGGACTGAACACTGAAGCTTTCTTT.

The table lists this clone with a count of one. The chain recombines TRBV4-1 with TRBJ2-5; perhaps TRBD1 as D (5 bases). V lost 1 base, J lost 5 bases, and 11 bases lay in between. CDR1 and CDR2 from the germline V gene are MGHRA and YSYEKL. This CDR3 spans 14 amino acids. The CDR3 bases are TGCGCCAGCAGCCAAGGTTCAGGGTGGGAGACCCAGTACTTC. This gives the protein CASSQGSGWETQYF.

The CDR3 region has the DNA TGCGCCAGCAGCCAAGTAGGGGGGGATACGCAGTATTTT. This sequence encodes CASSQVGGDTQYF. The V gene is TRBV4-1, the J gene TRBJ2-3; D may match TRBD1 or TRBD2 (6 bases each). V was clipped by 1 base and J by 6 bases, with 8 bases between them. CDR1 is MGHRA and CDR2 is YSYEKL in the germline V gene. The CDR3 is 13 amino acids.

V and J are TRBV5-4 and TRBJ2-7, with TRBD2 as a possible D gene (7 bases). Per the germline V gene, CDR1 is SGHNT and CDR2 is YYREEE (reference sequence). The CDR3 has 15 amino acids. Trimming took off 4 bases at V and 2 bases at J, with 16 bases between the two ends. The CDR3 sequence: CASSREGTPPYEQYF. The CDR3 DNA sequence: TGTGCCAGCAGCAGGGAGGGGACACCCCCCTACGAGCAGTACTTC.

This clone has more than one count but fewer than ten. The chain joins TRBV6-5 to TRBJ1-5; maybe TRBD1 (5 bases). CDR3 size: 15 residues. CDR1 is MNHEY, CDR2 SVGAGI, per germline. Trimming took 6 bases from V and 5 from J, leaving 17 bases between them. CDR3 DNA: TGTGCCAGCAGCCCTTGGGGCGGGCGGGATCAGCCCCAGCATTTT. Translating gives CASSPWGGRDQPQHF.

The chain uses TRBV19 and TRBJ2-6; the match to TRBD1 covers 7 bases. Per germline, CDR1 LNHDA and CDR2 SQIVND (reference sequence). After removal of 3 bases from V and 0 bases from J, the junction contained 5 bases not matched to a gene. The CDR3 is 17 residues long. DNA of the CDR3: TGTGCCAGTAGTATTAACGGACAGGTCTCTGGGGCCAACGTCCTGACTTTC. It encodes CASSINGQVSGANVLTF. Drawing the rest from reference TRBV19 and TRBJ2-6, the complete variable domain is DGGITQSPKYLFRKEGQNVTLSCEQNLNHDAMYWYRQDPGQGLRLIYYSQIVNDFQKGDIAEGYSVSREKKESFPLTVTSAQKNPTAFYLCASSINGQVSGANVLTFGAGSRLTVL.

V usage is TRBV6-5 and J usage is TRBJ2-2; 9 positions match TRBD2. Germline-derived CDR1 and CDR2 are MNHEY and SVGAGI. The V gene end was trimmed by 6 bases and the J gene end by 2 bases; junction bases not matched to a gene: 4. The CDR3 length is 15 residues. In nucleotides, the CDR3 is TGTGCCAGCAGCCGGACTAGCGTCAACACCGGGGAGCTGTTTTTT. It codes for CASSRTSVNTGELFF.

This sequence joins TRBV5-1 and TRBJ2-1; 7 bases fit TRBD2. The CDR3 consists of 17 residues. V lost 4 bases, J lost 3 bases, and 13 bases stayed unmatched. Germline CDR1 reads SGHRS; CDR2 reads YFSETQ. CDR3 bases: TGCGCCAGCAGCCTTCCTGGGAGGGTCGGAGGCTACAATGAGCAGTTCTTC. The encoded protein is CASSLPGRVGGYNEQFF.

The chain links TRBV19 to TRBJ2-5; TRBD2 matches 10 bases. Trimming took 8 bases from V and 3 from J; bases not matched to a gene: 12. Germline CDR1 and CDR2: LNHDA and SQIVND (reference sequence). The CDR3 has 16 amino acids. The CDR3 bases are TGTGCCAGTTCCCTGGGACTAGCGTTCGTGAAAGAGACCCAGTACTTC. Translated: CASSLGLAFVKETQYF.